This TCR beta chain derives from a study of T cell repertoires and HLA-DP antigens. Looking at the study overall: Versus self, one alloantigen differed at one groove amino acid, the other at roughly ten.

This clone was recorded only once. Its specificity is not known. Some clones are missing from TCRdb's copy, which holds only in-frame ones; the method was immunoSEQ multiplex PCR. This sample carries around 70,000 clones, around 80% of them seen once, and the ten largest clones take 1.6%. The germline gives CDR1 SGHAT, CDR2 FQNNGV. CDR3 length equals 16 residues. Trimming removed 5 bases at V and 4 bases at J, with 18 bases between. The receptor comes from a man in his sixties in good health and CMV-seronegative. The rearrangement uses TRBV11-2 and TRBJ2-1, with D tentatively TRBD2 (7 bases). The sample was CD4+ T cells from PBMCs. CDR3 amino acids: CASSPLGAAGYNEQFF. The CDR3 DNA is TGTGCCAGCAGCCCTCTGGGGGCAGCGGGATACAATGAGCAGTTCTTC.